One and the same sample provided the 18 T cell receptor beta chains below, sequenced in a study of T cell changes during pregnancy in multiple sclerosis. Data came from immunoSEQ multiplex PCR; TCRdb stores just in-frame clones and leaves some out. The repertoire includes around 51,000 clones, approximately 94% of them detected once, and around 0.6% sits in the top ten. Sequences were derived from CD4+ T cells from peripheral blood mononuclear cells, sampled in the second trimester of pregnancy. All receptors derive from a female donor with multiple sclerosis, enrolled in a pregnancy study.

This sequence joins TRBV9 and TRBJ2-7, with 14 bases fitting TRBD2. Germline V CDR1 and CDR2: SGDLS, YYNGEE. V lost 3 bases to trimming and J lost 5 bases; unmatched junction nucleotides: 7. CDR3 length equals 16 residues. CDR3 DNA sequence: TGTGCCAGCAGCGCACCAGGGACTAGCGGGGGTAACGAGCAGTACTTC. It encodes CASSAPGTSGGNEQYF.

This clone was recorded once. The chain couples TRBV5-5 to TRBJ1-5; D is ambiguous. Germline CDR1 is SGHKS and CDR2 is YYEKEE (reference sequence). V was clipped by 1 base and J by 0 bases, with 5 bases between them. The CDR3 covers 14 residues. The CDR3 region has the DNA TGTGCCAGCAGCTTGCTCGTTAGCAATCAGCCCCAGCATTTT. Its translation is CASSLLVSNQPQHF.

The J gene is TRBJ1-2, the V gene TRBV6-5; D not resolved. Per the germline V gene, CDR1 is MNHEY and CDR2 is SVGAGI. V gave up 6 bases and J gave up 8 bases, with 16 bases separating them. The CDR3 has 13 residues. The CDR3 region is CASSGVRSQGYTF. CDR3 bases: TGTGCCAGCAGCGGGGTTAGGAGTCAAGGCTACACCTTC.

About this clone: Different DNA sequences within this sample yield the same CDR3. The J gene is TRBJ2-1, the V gene TRBV6-5; TRBD1 agrees at 7 bases. V gave up 4 bases and J gave up 7 bases; unmatched junction bases: 13. The CDR3 runs 16 residues. Germline CDR1 reads MNHEY; CDR2 reads SVGAGI. CDR3 in DNA: TGTGCCAGCAGTTCTCGGGGAACAGGGGTCTGGAATGAGCAGTTCTTC. Protein product: CASSSRGTGVWNEQFF.

The chain is built from TRBV19 and TRBJ1-5, with TRBD1 as a possible D gene (5 bases). V was cut by 5 bases and J by 1 base, with 15 bases left in between. Germline V gives CDR1 LNHDA, CDR2 SQIVND (reference sequence). This CDR3 contains 16 residues. The CDR3: CASSDTGSRSNQPQHF. The CDR3 nucleotides read TGTGCCAGTAGTGATACAGGCAGTAGGAGCAATCAGCCCCAGCATTTT.

The DNA of the CDR3 is TGTGCCAGCAGTGAACTGGGTGCGGGTGGTGACGAGCAGTACTTC. Translating gives CASSELGAGGDEQYF. The chain employs TRBV6-1 and TRBJ2-7; possibly TRBD2 for D (5 bases). V was pared by 2 bases and J by 5 bases, with 16 bases between. This CDR3 region has 15 residues. Germline loops: CDR1 MNHNS, CDR2 SASEGT.

This clone was seen a handful of times. The chain joins TRBV6-4 to TRBJ1-1, with 9 bases identical to TRBD1. The germline gives CDR1 MRHNA, CDR2 SNTAGT. With 3 bases clipped from V and 11 bases from J, the junction kept 7 bases outside the gene matches. This CDR3 spans 13 amino acids. The CDR3 nucleotides are TGTGCCAGCAGTGAGTCACAGGGGGCGTATGCTTTCTTT. The encoded protein is CASSESQGAYAFF.

V usage is TRBV27 and J usage is TRBJ2-3; 7 bases agree with TRBD2. The CDR3 consists of 16 residues. The germline gives CDR1 MNHEY, CDR2 SMNVEV (reference sequence). J lost 2 bases, V lost 1 base, and 6 bases had no gene match. The CDR3 is CASSLLGRGTTDTQYF. The CDR3 DNA is TGTGCCAGCAGTTTATTAGGGCGGGGGACCACAGATACGCAGTATTTT.

A single count supports this clone. CDR3 residues: CASGFANPPGQGMNTEAFF. The DNA for the CDR3 is TGTGCTAGTGGTTTTGCAAACCCCCCGGGACAGGGTATGAACACTGAAGCTTTCTTT. The V and J genes are TRBV12-5 and TRBJ1-1; TRBD1 aligns across 9 bases. Germline values: CDR1 LGHNT, CDR2 FRNRAP. This CDR3 is built from 19 residues. V shed 3 bases and J 0 bases; nucleotides not matched to a gene: 14.

CDR3 loop: CAWSVPSGVADTQYF. In DNA, the CDR3 is TGTGCCTGGAGTGTACCGAGCGGGGTGGCAGATACGCAGTATTTT. The chain is built from TRBV30 and TRBJ2-3; 7 positions match TRBD2. The CDR3 spans 15 residues. Germline assignment: CDR1 GTSNPN and CDR2 SVGIG (reference sequence). V shed 0 bases and J 4 bases; nucleotides not matched to a gene: 7. Using reference TRBV30 and TRBJ2-3 for the parts outside the CDR3, the full variable domain is SQTIHQWPATLVQPVGSPLSLECTVEGTSNPNLYWYRQAAGRGLQLLFYSVGIGQISSEVPQNLSASRPQDRQFILSSKKLLLSDSGFYLCAWSVPSGVADTQYFGPGTRLTVL.

The J gene is TRBJ2-5, the V gene TRBV11-2; 7 positions agree with TRBD2. Germline lookup yields CDR1 SGHAT and CDR2 FQNNGV. The CDR3 runs to 15 residues. With V trimmed by 5 bases and J by 2 bases, 8 bases remained unmatched. The CDR3 DNA is TGTGCCAGCAGCCCCGGACTAGATATACAAGAGACCCAGTACTTC. Protein product: CASSPGLDIQETQYF. Using reference TRBV11-2 and TRBJ2-5 for the parts outside the CDR3, the full variable domain is EAGVAQSPRYKIIEKRQSVAFWCNPISGHATLYWYQQILGQGPKLLIQFQNNGVVDDSQLPKDRFSAERLKGVDSTLKIQPAKLEDSAVYLCASSPGLDIQETQYFGPGTRLLVL.

V is TRBV15 and J is TRBJ1-5, with TRBD1 as a possible D gene (6 bases). The CDR3 length is 16 residues. CDR1 and CDR2 (germline): LNHNV, YYDKDF (reference sequence). Trimming left V 1 base short and J 2 bases short, with 12 bases between. The CDR3 DNA reads as TGTGCCACCAGCAGAGCAACAGGGACCCGCAATCAGCCCCAGCATTTT. It codes for CATSRATGTRNQPQHF. Full variable domain (missing parts from reference TRBV15 and TRBJ1-5): DAMVIQNPRYQVTQFGKPVTLSCSQTLNHNVMYWYQQKSSQAPKLLFHYYDKDFNNEADTPDNFQSRRPNTSFCFLDIRSPGLGDTAMYLCATSRATGTRNQPQHFGDGTRLSIL.

This clone came up once. The chain has TRBV5-1 and TRBJ2-3; 7 nucleotides line up with TRBD1. With 4 bases clipped from V and 15 bases from J, the junction kept 11 bases outside the gene matches. The germline V gene has CDR1 SGHRS and CDR2 YFSETQ. The CDR3 runs 12 residues. The CDR3 sequence is CASSQSGTVEYF. The CDR3 nucleotides read TGCGCCAGCAGCCAATCCGGGACAGTCGAATATTTT.

This clone was observed once. The gene calls are TRBV11-2 and TRBJ2-7; 8 bases are shared with TRBD1. Trimming took 5 bases from V and 4 from J; bases not matched to a gene: 10. The CDR3 runs 15 residues. Germline lookup yields CDR1 SGHAT and CDR2 FQNNGV. CDR3 amino acids: CASSHSGTGGYEQYF. Here the CDR3 DNA reads TGTGCCAGCAGCCATTCCGGGACAGGAGGGTACGAGCAGTACTTC.

J is TRBJ2-1 and V is TRBV20-1, with D possibly matching TRBD1 (5 bases). Germline V gene sequence: CDR1 DFQATT, CDR2 SNEGSKA (reference sequence). V was cut by 3 bases and J by 10 bases, with 10 bases left in between. This CDR3 is built from 11 residues. CDR3 sequence reads: CSASRQNEQFF. DNA of the CDR3: TGCAGTGCTAGTAGACAGAACGAGCAGTTCTTC.

The chain employs TRBV6-6 and TRBJ1-1; D not resolved. Trimming removed 5 bases at V and 8 bases at J, with 9 bases between. CDR1 is MNHNY and CDR2 is SVGAGI in the germline V gene (reference sequence). CDR3 length: 11 residues. CDR3 in DNA: TGTGCCAGCAGTGTCGGGGAGGAAGCTTTCTTT. Amino acid sequence: CASSVGEEAFF.

This clone was counted a single time. The rearrangement links TRBV19 to TRBJ2-5; TRBD1 matches 7 bases. This CDR3 has 15 amino acids. CDR1 and CDR2 (germline): LNHDA, SQIVND (reference sequence). V lost 6 bases to trimming and J lost 4 bases; unmatched junction nucleotides: 11. The CDR3 loop is CASSLFTGEIETQYF. The CDR3 nucleotides read TGTGCCAGTAGCCTATTTACAGGGGAGATAGAGACCCAGTACTTC.

The rearrangement joins TRBV5-4 to TRBJ2-3; 10 positions match TRBD2. The germline CDR1 and CDR2 sequences are SGHNT and YYREEE (reference sequence). CDR3 length: 15 amino acids. V gave up 3 bases and J gave up 2 bases; unmatched junction bases: 3. CDR3 region: CASSSLAGNTDTQYF. CDR3 DNA sequence: TGTGCCAGCAGCTCACTAGCGGGGAACACAGATACGCAGTATTTT.